This T cell receptor (beta chain) appears in the sequencing data of a study of shared clonotypes between healthy human individuals. Some clones are missing from TCRdb's copy, which holds only in-frame ones; the method was immunoSEQ multiplex PCR. The sample carries 2 million to 2.5 million clones, approximately 94% recorded once. Per germline, CDR1 SEHNR and CDR2 FQNEAQ (reference sequence). This CDR3 contains 15 residues. The V end lost 1 base, the J end lost 1 base, and 8 bases lay between the germline ends. There were only Caucasian adults among the donors, and all lived in Nashville, Tennessee. The V gene is TRBV7-9, the J gene TRBJ2-4, with D perhaps TRBD1 or TRBD2 (5 bases each). The TCR sequence derives from a man between 18 and 29 years old in good health. Material for sequencing was naive CD4+ T cells sorted from blood. As for subset: CD45RA+ positively selected. CDR3 in amino acids: CASSLDGTAKNIQYF. The CDR3 region has the DNA TGTGCCAGCAGCTTAGACGGGACGGCCAAAAACATTCAGTACTTC.